This T cell receptor (beta chain) was documented in a study of blood T cell repertoires in COVID-19. The CDR3 has 13 residues. After removal of 7 bases from V and 2 bases from J, the junction contained 4 bases not matched to a gene. Germline V gene lookup returns CDR1 ENHRY and CDR2 SYGVKD. Per the study methods: Amplified reference gene primers provided the basis for estimating nucleated cell counts. Only in-frame clones appear in the TCRdb table, and some are missing; sequencing was by immunoSEQ multiplex PCR. The DNA gave D and trimming, while V, J and clone size come from that table. The sample holds about 180,000 clones, 88% seen once.

The gene calls are TRBV10-3 and TRBJ2-7; TRBD2 aligns across 8 bases. The source material was PBMCs or T cells enriched from blood (not recorded which). The sequence derives from a woman between 18 and 29 years old who had recovered from COVID-19. CDR3 bases: TGTGCCATCACTAAACTAGCGGCCTACGAGCAGTACTTC. Protein: CAITKLAAYEQYF.